The present T cell receptor beta chain was sequenced within a study of CD8 T cells in Susac syndrome. Random hexamers served to reverse transcribe roughly 0.45 to 1 ug RNA. TCRdb passed the immunoSEQ multiplex PCR reads through MiXCR, listing each CDR3 protein once. The sample records about 190,000 distinct CDR3 sequences, 85% to 95% being singletons. Trimming shortened V by 0 bases and J by 9 bases, and 15 bases separated the two germline ends. Per the germline V gene, CDR1 is SGHTA and CDR2 is FQGNSA. The CDR3 spans 15 residues. The sample taken for sequencing was CD4+ T cells from PBMCs. The J gene is TRBJ2-1, the V gene TRBV7-2; D is uncertain. This TCR came from a human donor in good health. CDR3 bases: TGTGCCAGCAGCTTAGCGCTTGGCGAGAGGACTGAGCAGTTCTTC. Amino acids: CASSLALGERTEQFF. Filled out from reference TRBV7-2 and TRBJ2-1, the complete variable domain reads GAGVSQSPSNKVTEKGKDVELRCDPISGHTALYWYRQSLGQGLEFLIYFQGNSAPDKSGLPSDRFSAERTGGSVSTLTIQRTQQEDSAVYLCASSLALGERTEQFFGPGTRLTVL.